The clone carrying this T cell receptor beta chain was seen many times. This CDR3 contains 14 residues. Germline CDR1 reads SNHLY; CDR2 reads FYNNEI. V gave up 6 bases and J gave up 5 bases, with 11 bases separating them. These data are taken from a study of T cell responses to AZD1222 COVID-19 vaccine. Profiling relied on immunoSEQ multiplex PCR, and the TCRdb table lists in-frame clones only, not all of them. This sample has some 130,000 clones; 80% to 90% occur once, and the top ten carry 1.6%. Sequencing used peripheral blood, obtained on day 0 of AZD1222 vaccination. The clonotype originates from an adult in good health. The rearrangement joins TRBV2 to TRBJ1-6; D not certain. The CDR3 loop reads CASSLLSNNSPLHF. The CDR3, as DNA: TGTGCCAGCAGCCTCCTCAGTAATAATTCACCCCTCCACTTT.